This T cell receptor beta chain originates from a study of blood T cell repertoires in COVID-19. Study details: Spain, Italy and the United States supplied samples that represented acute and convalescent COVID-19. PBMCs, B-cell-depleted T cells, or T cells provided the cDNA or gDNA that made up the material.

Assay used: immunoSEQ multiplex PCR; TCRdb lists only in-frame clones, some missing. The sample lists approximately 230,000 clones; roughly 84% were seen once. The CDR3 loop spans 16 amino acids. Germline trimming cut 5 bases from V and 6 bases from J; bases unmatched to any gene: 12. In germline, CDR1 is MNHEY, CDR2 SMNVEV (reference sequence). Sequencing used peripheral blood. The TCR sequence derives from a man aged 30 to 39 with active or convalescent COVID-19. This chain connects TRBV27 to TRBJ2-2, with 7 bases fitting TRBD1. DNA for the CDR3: TGTGCCAGCAGTACGGGGACAGCTGGGGGCCCCGGGGAGCTGTTTTTT. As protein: CASSTGTAGGPGELFF.